Given below is one TCR beta chain in context. The V gene's germline CDR1 is GTSNPN and CDR2 SVGIG (reference sequence). CDR3 length equals 12 residues. Trimming removed 4 bases at V and 1 base at J, with 8 bases between. The sample belongs to a study of CD8+ T cells in alopecia areata. Following RNA extraction, reverse transcription yielded cDNA that acted as the sequencing template. The repertoire was sequenced with immunoSEQ multiplex PCR; TCRdb's copy has only in-frame clones and lacks some. The table records 150,000 to 200,000 clones, approximately 51% of them present only once. Documented treatment: oral pan-JAK inhibitor, 5-10 mg twice daily.

The J gene is TRBJ2-7, the V gene TRBV30; unclear D gene. The sample here was CD8+ T cells sorted from blood, taken at week 52, from a patient treated with tofacitinib. This sequence was found in a human donor with alopecia areata. CDR3 nucleotides: TGTGCCTGGACTGTTCCTTCCTACGAGCAGTACTTC. Its protein product is CAWTVPSYEQYF.